Reported below is one T cell receptor (beta chain). The data originate from a study of blood T cell repertoires in COVID-19. Overall study context: The analysed material was cDNA or gDNA that came from T cells, B-cell-depleted T cells, or PBMCs.

Germline loops: CDR1 SGHTA, CDR2 FQGNSA. CDR3 length equals 16 residues. V shed 4 bases, J shed 2 bases, and the junction held 5 bases outside the gene matches. TCRdb's table, derived via immunoSEQ multiplex PCR, lists solely in-frame clones and lacks some. This table has approximately 330,000 clones, around nine tenths appearing once. The sample taken for sequencing was PBMCs or T cells enriched from blood (not recorded which). This rearrangement joins TRBV7-2 to TRBJ2-2; 9 bases line up with TRBD2. This clonotype was obtained from a woman in her thirties who had recovered from COVID-19. CDR3 protein: CASSSGTSRNTGELFF. The DNA of the CDR3 is TGTGCCAGCAGCTCCGGGACTAGCCGAAACACCGGGGAGCTGTTTTTT.